This T cell receptor (beta chain) derives from a study of shared clonotypes between healthy human individuals. Findings of the study overall: Rarefaction exposed incomplete sorted-subset sequencing despite large depth.

As concerns this clone: The antigen remains unidentified. Other DNA sequences in this sample translate to the same CDR3.

Naive-designated CD8 cells lacked CD45RO, were positively enriched for CCR7, and omitted terminally differentiated effector memory CD45RA+ cells. Profiling relied on immunoSEQ multiplex PCR, and the TCRdb table lists in-frame clones only, not all of them. Of about 580,000 clones in the sample, 98% were seen once. Sequencing was done on a sample of naive CD8+ T cells sorted from blood. This receptor was identified in a young man in good health.

The chain's CDR3 is CASSPPLTGELFF. The CDR3 bases are TGTGCCAGCTCACCACCTTTAACCGGGGAGCTGTTTTTT. The chain links TRBV18 to TRBJ2-2, with no clear D. V lost 0 bases and J lost 5, with 4 bases in between. The CDR3 loop spans 13 amino acids. Looked up from germline, CDR1 is KGHSH and CDR2 is LQKENI.